The 19 T cell receptor beta chains presented below share a single source sample, sequenced in a study of cytomegalovirus exposure and HLA in healthy donors. With 60 Vbeta and 13 Jbeta primers, the PCR was carried out. Method: immunoSEQ multiplex PCR; TCRdb's copy keeps in-frame clones and lacks some. The sample yields about 98,000 clones, around 67% seen once. The material sequenced was PBMCs. These receptors all stem from a man aged 50 or older in good health and CMV-seronegative.

The chain carries TRBV11-2 and TRBJ2-1, with TRBD2 matching 8 bases. The trim removed 4 bases at V and 7 bases at J, leaving 6 bases unmatched. From germline, CDR1 is SGHAT and CDR2 FQNNGV. The CDR3 covers 14 residues. CDR3 sequence (DNA): TGTGCCAGCAGCTACGGACTAGCCTCTAATGAGCAGTTCTTC. It specifies CASSYGLASNEQFF.

J is TRBJ2-6 and V is TRBV19; 10 bases agree with TRBD1. The junction had 11 bases not matched to a gene; V was cut back by 5 bases and J by 1 base. The CDR3 spans 19 residues. The V gene's germline CDR1 is LNHDA and CDR2 SQIVND (reference sequence). The CDR3 is CASSFLTGQGRSGANVLTF. For the CDR3, the DNA is TGTGCCAGTAGTTTCCTGACGGGACAGGGGAGGTCTGGGGCCAACGTCCTGACTTTC.

This clone appeared once. The rearrangement links TRBV11-2 to TRBJ2-3, with TRBD1 matching over 7 bases. Per germline, CDR1 SGHAT and CDR2 FQNNGV. The junction had 11 bases not matched to a gene; V was cut back by 4 bases and J by 7 bases. This CDR3 contains 15 residues. CDR3 sequence (DNA): TGTGCCAGCAGCTCCGACCACACACAGGGGAATACGCAGTATTTT. Amino acid sequence: CASSSDHTQGNTQYF.

This rearrangement joins TRBV6-5 to TRBJ2-2; D remains ambiguous. The CDR3 contains 13 residues. Trimming removed 6 bases at V and 1 base at J, with 6 bases between. The germline CDR1 and CDR2 sequences are MNHEY and SVGAGI. The CDR3 sequence is CASRSGNTGELFF. CDR3 nucleotide sequence: TGTGCCAGCAGGTCAGGGAACACCGGGGAGCTGTTTTTT.

The chain links TRBV27 to TRBJ1-6, with D tentatively TRBD1 (5 bases). Trimming took 7 bases from V and 0 from J, leaving 10 bases between them. The CDR3 loop spans 15 amino acids. Germline CDR1 and CDR2: MNHEY and SMNVEV (reference sequence). CDR3 coding DNA: TGTGCCAGCACTGGGGGGAGCTCCTATAATTCACCCCTCCACTTT. Translating gives CASTGGSSYNSPLHF.

The CDR3 spells CASSQGLSYEQYF. For the CDR3, the DNA is TGTGCCAGCAGCCAAGGCTTATCCTACGAGCAGTACTTC. The V gene is TRBV4-2, the J gene TRBJ2-5; D ambiguous. The DNA end is more similar to TRBJ2-7, so the J call may be wrong. This CDR3 has 13 residues. The V gene's germline CDR1 is LGHNA and CDR2 YNFKEQ.

The chain recombines TRBV7-9 with TRBJ2-7; 8 positions match TRBD2. This CDR3 has 15 residues. V shed 5 bases and J 3 bases; nucleotides not matched to a gene: 9. Germline CDR1 and CDR2: SEHNR and FQNEAQ (reference sequence). CDR3 DNA sequence: TGTGCCAGCAGCCAAGAAGCGGGGGCGGGCTACGAGCAGTACTTC. It yields the protein CASSQEAGAGYEQYF.

This chain uses TRBV30 with TRBJ1-6; 7 bases agree with TRBD1. Germline V gene data show CDR1 as GTSNPN and CDR2 as SVGIG (reference sequence). V lost 2 bases and J lost 5; bases outside the gene matches: 6. The CDR3 is made up of 15 amino acids. The CDR3 loop reads CAWSPGTANNSPLHF. DNA of the CDR3: TGTGCCTGGAGTCCCGGGACAGCTAATAATTCACCCCTCCACTTT.

Note on this clone: Other DNA sequences within the sample encode an identical CDR3. V gene TRBV28 combines with J gene TRBJ2-2, with D tentatively TRBD2 (5 bases). Germline V gives CDR1 MDHEN, CDR2 SYDVKM. The CDR3 has 16 amino acids. V lost 5 bases to trimming and J lost 6 bases, with 19 bases between them. The CDR3 nucleotides read TGTGCCAGCAGTACCCCGGGGAGCGTAAGGGCCGGGGAGCTGTTTTTT. This gives the protein CASSTPGSVRAGELFF.

CDR3 bases: TGTGCCAGCAGCTTACGAGCTATCCCTTCCGAGCAGTACTTC. Translation: CASSLRAIPSEQYF. This chain joins TRBV5-5 and TRBJ2-7; D not certain. Looked up from germline, CDR1 is SGHKS and CDR2 is YYEKEE (reference sequence). Trimming took 2 bases from V and 6 from J, leaving 15 bases between them. The CDR3 sequence is 14 residues long.

This clone came up a few times. The CDR3 here is CASSPSTGNQPQHF. The CDR3 bases are TGTGCCAGCAGTCCGAGCACAGGGAATCAGCCCCAGCATTTT. This sequence joins TRBV27 and TRBJ1-5, with D perhaps TRBD1 (6 bases). This CDR3 contains 14 residues. The V end lost 5 bases, the J end lost 4 bases, and 12 bases lay between the germline ends. Germline values: CDR1 MNHEY, CDR2 SMNVEV (reference sequence).

V and J are TRBV6-6 and TRBJ2-1, with 9 bases fitting TRBD2. The V gene's germline CDR1 is MNHNY and CDR2 SVGAGI (reference sequence). V shed 0 bases and J 5 bases; nucleotides not matched to a gene: 5. CDR3 length equals 16 residues. The CDR3 DNA is TGTGCCAGCAGTTACTCGCCTCTAGCGGGAAACAATGAGCAGTTCTTC. The encoded protein is CASSYSPLAGNNEQFF.

In DNA, the CDR3 is TGCAGCGTTGCCCATAGCAATCAGCCCCAGCATTTT. Translated, it gives CSVAHSNQPQHF. The chain joins TRBV29-1 to TRBJ1-5; no reliable D call. V lost 4 bases and J lost 0, with 4 bases in between. Germline CDR1 reads SQVTM; CDR2 reads ANQGSEA. The CDR3 runs to 12 residues.

The chain employs TRBV10-3 and TRBJ2-1, with 10 bases that match TRBD1. Germline CDR1 ENHRY, CDR2 SYGVKD. This CDR3 is built from 16 residues. V lost 0 bases and J lost 2; bases outside the gene matches: 1. The CDR3 loop reads CAISESDRGAYNEQFF. The CDR3 nucleotides are TGTGCCATCAGTGAGTCGGACAGGGGGGCCTACAATGAGCAGTTCTTC.

The chain employs TRBV29-1 and TRBJ2-7, with D tentatively TRBD2 (7 bases). The CDR3 extends over 13 amino acids. Germline CDR1 reads SQVTM; CDR2 reads ANQGSEA. V was pared by 2 bases and J by 3 bases, with 11 bases between. The CDR3 reads CSVETGGLYEQYF. The DNA for the CDR3 is TGCAGCGTTGAAACCGGGGGGCTCTACGAGCAGTACTTC.

The genes are TRBV7-9 and TRBJ1-5, with TRBD1 matching over 7 bases. Trimming cost V 5 bases and J 1 base; bases outside gene matches: 8. Germline V CDR1 and CDR2: SEHNR, FQNEAQ (reference sequence). The CDR3 length is 16 residues. CDR3 DNA: TGTGCCAGCAGCGCACAGGGGCCGGGGAGCAATCAGCCCCAGCATTTT. This gives the protein CASSAQGPGSNQPQHF.

The chain joins TRBV23-1 to TRBJ2-5, with D unclear. TRBV23-1 is classed as an ORF, of uncertain function. With 0 bases removed from V and 1 base from J, the gap between germline ends came to 6 bases. There are 14 residues in the CDR3. This CDR3 is CASSQSSSQETQYF. The CDR3 bases are TGCGCCAGCAGTCAATCATCCAGCCAAGAGACCCAGTACTTC.

A few counts support this clone. CDR3 loop: CASSLGLASEAFF. As DNA, the CDR3 is TGTGCCAGCAGCCTAGGACTTGCGAGTGAAGCTTTCTTT. The gene calls are TRBV5-4 and TRBJ1-1; D is unclear. The CDR3 is 13 amino acids. Germline values: CDR1 SGHNT, CDR2 YYREEE (reference sequence). V was shortened by 4 bases and J by 7 bases, with 14 bases between the two germline ends.

CDR3: CASTSDRGRAFF. CDR3 sequence (DNA): TGTGCCAGCACCAGCGACAGGGGGCGAGCTTTCTTT. The gene calls are TRBV28 and TRBJ1-1, with 10 nucleotides matching TRBD1. The CDR3 length is 12 residues. The germline gives CDR1 MDHEN, CDR2 SYDVKM. After removal of 7 bases from V and 10 bases from J, the junction contained 6 bases not matched to a gene.